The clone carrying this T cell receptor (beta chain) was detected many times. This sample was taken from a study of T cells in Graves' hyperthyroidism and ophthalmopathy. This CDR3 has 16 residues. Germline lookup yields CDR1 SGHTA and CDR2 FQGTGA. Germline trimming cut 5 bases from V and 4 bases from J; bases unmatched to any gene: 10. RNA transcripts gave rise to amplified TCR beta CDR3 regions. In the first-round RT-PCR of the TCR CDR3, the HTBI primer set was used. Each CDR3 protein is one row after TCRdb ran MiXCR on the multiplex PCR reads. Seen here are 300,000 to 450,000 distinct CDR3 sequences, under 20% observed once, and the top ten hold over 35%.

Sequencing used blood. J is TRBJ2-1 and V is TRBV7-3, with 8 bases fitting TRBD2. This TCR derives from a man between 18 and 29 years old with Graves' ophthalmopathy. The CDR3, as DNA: TGTGCCAGCAGCCCCCAGTCGGGGGGGGGATACAATGAGCAGTTCTTC. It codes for CASSPQSGGGYNEQFF.